This is a list of T cell receptor beta chains from one sample in a study of blood T cell repertoires in COVID-19. The repertoire was sequenced with immunoSEQ multiplex PCR; TCRdb's copy has only in-frame clones and lacks some. This sample has approximately 270,000 clones, with about 85% found just once. Specimen: peripheral blood. Every receptor here comes from a human donor with COVID-19, enrolled during active disease. The donor label of this sample is uncertain. Both conserved end residues are part of each CDR3. Fields, in order: D gene, J gene, clone size, V gene, CDR3 DNA, CDR3 protein. The D gene is left open where the match is weak. Not every row has a clone size; where given, it reads once, few, many or a size class.

d_gene: NA
j_gene: TRBJ2-6
abundance: NA
v_gene: TRBV7-2
CDR3nt: TGTGCCAGCAGCTTAGGAGCCTCTGGGGCCAACGTCCTGACTTTC
CDR3aa: CASSLGASGANVLTF

d_gene: TRBD2
j_gene: TRBJ2-1
abundance: once
v_gene: TRBV18
CDR3nt: TGTGCCAGCTCACCAAGTCTAAGCCTAGCGGGCTCCTACAATGAGCAGTTCTTC
CDR3aa: CASSPSLSLAGSYNEQFF

d_gene: TRBD2
j_gene: TRBJ2-4
abundance: NA
v_gene: TRBV28
CDR3nt: TGTGCCAGCAGTCCTGGGGTAGCGGGAGTAAGGAACATTCGGTACTTC
CDR3aa: CASSPGVAGVRNIRYF

d_gene: TRBD2
j_gene: TRBJ2-7
abundance: NA
v_gene: TRBV5-1
CDR3nt: TGCGCCAGCAGCTTGGGGACTAGCGGGGTCTACGAGCAGTACTTC
CDR3aa: CASSLGTSGVYEQYF

d_gene: TRBD2
j_gene: TRBJ2-7
abundance: NA
v_gene: TRBV27
CDR3nt: TGTGCCAGCAGTCCGTTCGGGACTAGCGGGACCTACGAGCAGTACTTC
CDR3aa: CASSPFGTSGTYEQYF

d_gene: TRBD2
j_gene: TRBJ2-3
abundance: NA
v_gene: TRBV3-1/TRBV3-2
CDR3nt: TGTGCCAGCAGCCGGCGTTCCGGGACTAGCGGGAGTTCTGATACGCAGTATTTT
CDR3aa: CASSRRSGTSGSSDTQYF

d_gene: NA
j_gene: TRBJ1-5
abundance: NA
v_gene: TRBV6-5
CDR3nt: TGTGCCAGCAGTTACGGGGGAGGAGGGCAGCCCCAGCATTTT
CDR3aa: CASSYGGGGQPQHF

d_gene: NA
j_gene: TRBJ1-5
abundance: NA
v_gene: TRBV27
CDR3nt: TGTGCCAGCAGTTTTGCCGGGGATCAGCCCCAGCATTTT
CDR3aa: CASSFAGDQPQHF

d_gene: TRBD1
j_gene: TRBJ2-1
abundance: NA
v_gene: TRBV5-4
CDR3nt: TGTGCCAGCAGCCTGGACAGGGGGCGCCATGAGCAGTTCTTC
CDR3aa: CASSLDRGRHEQFF

d_gene: NA
j_gene: TRBJ2-5
abundance: NA
v_gene: TRBV28
CDR3nt: TGTGCCAGCAGTTTAATCGGGACACCGTACCAAGAGACCCAGTACTTC
CDR3aa: CASSLIGTPYQETQYF

d_gene: NA
j_gene: TRBJ1-4
abundance: few
v_gene: TRBV15
CDR3nt: TGTGCCACCAGCAGAGATCCAAGGACACTGGGGGAAAAACTGTTTTTT
CDR3aa: CATSRDPRTLGEKLFF

d_gene: TRBD2
j_gene: TRBJ2-5
abundance: NA
v_gene: TRBV6-6
CDR3nt: TGTGCCACCCAGGGAAGCGGGAGTAGGGAGACCCAGTACTTC
CDR3aa: CATQGSGSRETQYF

d_gene: TRBD2
j_gene: TRBJ2-1
abundance: NA
v_gene: TRBV10-1
CDR3nt: TGCGCCAGCAGCGAAAGCGGGATTCTATACAATGAGCAGTTCTTC
CDR3aa: CASSESGILYNEQFF

d_gene: TRBD1
j_gene: TRBJ2-4
abundance: NA
v_gene: TRBV28
CDR3nt: TGTGCCAGCAGTTTGGTTCAGGGGGTCTTAAACATTCAGTACTTC
CDR3aa: CASSLVQGVLNIQYF

d_gene: NA
j_gene: TRBJ2-1
abundance: NA
v_gene: TRBV6-1
CDR3nt: TGTGCCAGCAGTGAGGGCCCGTACAATGAGCAGTTCTTC
CDR3aa: CASSEGPYNEQFF

d_gene: NA
j_gene: TRBJ2-2
abundance: NA
v_gene: TRBV19
CDR3nt: TGTGCCACCCGGGAGTTCGCGAACACCGGGGAGCTGTTTTTT
CDR3aa: CATREFANTGELFF

d_gene: NA
j_gene: TRBJ1-1
abundance: NA
v_gene: TRBV6-5
CDR3nt: TGTGCCAGCAGGCCGACAGGAACGAACACTGAAGCTTTCTTT
CDR3aa: CASRPTGTNTEAFF

d_gene: NA
j_gene: TRBJ1-1
abundance: NA
v_gene: TRBV3-1/TRBV3-2
CDR3nt: TGTGCCAGCAGCCAAGGTGTGACACAGGAAGCTTTCTTT
CDR3aa: CASSQGVTQEAFF

d_gene: TRBD1
j_gene: TRBJ1-6
abundance: once
v_gene: TRBV27
CDR3nt: TGTGCCAGCAGTTGGGGACAGGGGGATTCACCCCTCCACTTT
CDR3aa: CASSWGQGDSPLHF

d_gene: NA
j_gene: TRBJ2-7
abundance: NA
v_gene: TRBV4-3
CDR3nt: TGCGCCAGCAGCCAAGTCGGGGGAGGCTACGAGCAGTACTTC
CDR3aa: CASSQVGGGYEQYF

d_gene: TRBD1
j_gene: TRBJ2-7
abundance: NA
v_gene: TRBV11-2
CDR3nt: TGTGCCAGCAGCTTAGCAGGGGGCCTCAACAATAAGTACTTC
CDR3aa: CASSLAGGLNNKYF

d_gene: TRBD2
j_gene: TRBJ2-1
abundance: NA
v_gene: TRBV7-3
CDR3nt: TGTGCCAGCAGCCCTGGGACTAGCGGGAATGAGCAGTTCTTC
CDR3aa: CASSPGTSGNEQFF

d_gene: TRBD2
j_gene: TRBJ2-1
abundance: NA
v_gene: TRBV19
CDR3nt: TGTGCCAGTAGTATTCTAGCGGGAGTGGGCTCCTACAATGAGCAGTTCTTC
CDR3aa: CASSILAGVGSYNEQFF

d_gene: NA
j_gene: TRBJ1-2
abundance: NA
v_gene: TRBV7-2
CDR3nt: TGTGCCAGCAGCTTATTTTCAGCCGGAGGATATGGCTACACCTTC
CDR3aa: CASSLFSAGGYGYTF

d_gene: NA
j_gene: TRBJ2-5
abundance: NA
v_gene: TRBV3-1/TRBV3-2
CDR3nt: TGTGCCAGCAGCCAAGGAGGGGGGGCAGAAGAGACCCAGTACTTC
CDR3aa: CASSQGGGAEETQYF

d_gene: NA
j_gene: TRBJ2-7
abundance: NA
v_gene: TRBV7-9
CDR3nt: TGTGCCAGCGGGGTTAGACTGGGGGCGGACGAGCAGTACTTC
CDR3aa: CASGVRLGADEQYF

d_gene: NA
j_gene: TRBJ1-4
abundance: NA
v_gene: TRBV6-1
CDR3nt: TGTGCCAGCAGTGAGATGGCCGGGAATCAAGAAAAACTGTTTTTT
CDR3aa: CASSEMAGNQEKLFF

d_gene: NA
j_gene: TRBJ2-3
abundance: NA
v_gene: TRBV5-8
CDR3nt: TGTGCCAGCAGCTTGGTCGGACAGCGCACAAATACGCAGTATTTT
CDR3aa: CASSLVGQRTNTQYF

d_gene: TRBD1
j_gene: TRBJ2-6
abundance: NA
v_gene: TRBV7-8
CDR3nt: TGTGCCAGCAGCCCGGTGTGGGGACAGGGGGTTTCCTCTGGGGCCAACGTCCTGACTTTC
CDR3aa: CASSPVWGQGVSSGANVLTF

d_gene: TRBD1
j_gene: TRBJ2-7
abundance: NA
v_gene: TRBV28
CDR3nt: TGTGCCAGCAGTCGGCAGGGGGCGCACGACGAGCAGTACTTC
CDR3aa: CASSRQGAHDEQYF

d_gene: TRBD1
j_gene: TRBJ1-2
abundance: NA
v_gene: TRBV27
CDR3nt: TGTGCCAGCAGCAGGGACAGCGCCTACTATGGCTACACCTTC
CDR3aa: CASSRDSAYYGYTF

d_gene: TRBD1
j_gene: TRBJ1-6
abundance: NA
v_gene: TRBV6-5
CDR3nt: TGTGCCACCGGACAGGGAATCAATTCACCCCTCCACTTT
CDR3aa: CATGQGINSPLHF

d_gene: TRBD1
j_gene: TRBJ1-1
abundance: NA
v_gene: TRBV19
CDR3nt: TGTGCCAGTAGTCCATCGGGACAGGTGAGGGCTACCGAAGCTTTCTTT
CDR3aa: CASSPSGQVRATEAFF

d_gene: NA
j_gene: TRBJ1-1
abundance: NA
v_gene: TRBV18
CDR3nt: TGTGCCAGCTCACCACGTATGGGTACGGGGACTGAAGCTTTCTTT
CDR3aa: CASSPRMGTGTEAFF

d_gene: NA
j_gene: TRBJ2-1
abundance: NA
v_gene: TRBV12-3/TRBV12-4
CDR3nt: TGTGCCAGCAGTGATGCTATTTACAATGAGCAGTTCTTC
CDR3aa: CASSDAIYNEQFF

d_gene: TRBD1
j_gene: TRBJ1-1
abundance: NA
v_gene: TRBV3-1/TRBV3-2
CDR3nt: TGTGCCAGCAGCCAAGGGACAGGCGGAGCCCGGAACACTGAAGCTTTCTTT
CDR3aa: CASSQGTGGARNTEAFF

d_gene: NA
j_gene: TRBJ2-1
abundance: NA
v_gene: TRBV28
CDR3nt: TGTGCCAGCAGTCCCCCTAGCAGGAGCGAGCAGTTCTTC
CDR3aa: CASSPPSRSEQFF

d_gene: TRBD1
j_gene: TRBJ1-5
abundance: few
v_gene: TRBV2
CDR3nt: TGTGCCAGCAGGGGGACAGGGGGCAATCAGCCCCAGCATTTT
CDR3aa: CASRGTGGNQPQHF

d_gene: NA
j_gene: TRBJ1-1
abundance: NA
v_gene: TRBV3-1/TRBV3-2
CDR3nt: TGTGCCAGCAGCCCCCGGAGGAGTCAGTCGAGGAACACTGAAGCTTTCTTT
CDR3aa: CASSPRRSQSRNTEAFF

d_gene: TRBD2
j_gene: TRBJ2-7
abundance: once
v_gene: TRBV3-1/TRBV3-2
CDR3nt: TGTGCCAGCAGCCAAGATGGGACTAGCGTCTACGAGCAGTACTTC
CDR3aa: CASSQDGTSVYEQYF

d_gene: NA
j_gene: TRBJ2-7
abundance: NA
v_gene: TRBV28
CDR3nt: TGTGCCAGCAGCTCTCCCCCCGGGACTCGGCACGACGAGCAGTACTTC
CDR3aa: CASSSPPGTRHDEQYF

d_gene: NA
j_gene: TRBJ1-1
abundance: NA
v_gene: TRBV5-6
CDR3nt: TGTGCCAGCAGGGACACGCCGAACACTGAAGCTTTCTTT
CDR3aa: CASRDTPNTEAFF

d_gene: NA
j_gene: TRBJ1-5
abundance: NA
v_gene: TRBV19
CDR3nt: TGTGCCAGTAGTGTCCAGGGAAATAGCAATCAGCCCCAGCATTTT
CDR3aa: CASSVQGNSNQPQHF

d_gene: NA
j_gene: TRBJ1-2
abundance: NA
v_gene: TRBV11-1
CDR3nt: TGTGCCAGCGCTTACGACCCGGCGGGAAGCTACACCTTC
CDR3aa: CASAYDPAGSYTF

d_gene: TRBD1
j_gene: TRBJ1-3
abundance: few
v_gene: TRBV7-9
CDR3nt: TGTGCCAGCAGCGACAGGGTCTCTGGAAACACCATATATTTT
CDR3aa: CASSDRVSGNTIYF

d_gene: TRBD2
j_gene: TRBJ2-1
abundance: NA
v_gene: TRBV5-1
CDR3nt: TGCGCCAGCAGCCGGAGCTCTAGCGGGATTAACAATGAGCAGTTCTTC
CDR3aa: CASSRSSSGINNEQFF

d_gene: TRBD1
j_gene: TRBJ2-7
abundance: once
v_gene: TRBV11-3
CDR3nt: TGTGCCAGCAGCTTATCTACAGGGGGAGCGGAGCAGTACTTC
CDR3aa: CASSLSTGGAEQYF

d_gene: TRBD2
j_gene: TRBJ2-5
abundance: NA
v_gene: TRBV11-1
CDR3nt: TGTGCCAGCAGCTTCGGACTAGCGTCACAAGAGACCCAGTACTTC
CDR3aa: CASSFGLASQETQYF

d_gene: NA
j_gene: TRBJ1-4
abundance: NA
v_gene: TRBV28
CDR3nt: TGTGCCAGCGGCTTAATTGCAACTAATGAAAAACTGTTTTTT
CDR3aa: CASGLIATNEKLFF

d_gene: NA
j_gene: TRBJ2-4
abundance: NA
v_gene: TRBV19
CDR3nt: TGTGCCAGTAGTACCTTAGCGGACCCCGAGAAAAACATTCAGTACTTC
CDR3aa: CASSTLADPEKNIQYF